Below, 20 T cell receptor beta chains from the same sample are listed, as sequenced in a study of blood T cells in healthy people across ages. A second PCR of about 6 to 11 cycles used a sample-barcoded 5' primer and a J-beta primer mix. TCRdb re-derived calls from the 5' RACE reads in MiXCR, one entry per CDR3 protein. The sample carries more than 800,000 distinct CDR3 sequences, 25% to 35% recorded once. Sequencing was carried out using blood. These receptors were obtained from a woman of 80 years or more in good health.

In this sample, this clonotype turned up many times. This may be a read error: a much more frequent sequence differs by one nucleotide. The chain employs TRBV5-1 and TRBJ2-1; D is perhaps TRBD1 or TRBD2 (6 bases each). Per germline, CDR1 SGHRS and CDR2 YFSETQ. The ends were cut back, 5 bases at V and 9 bases at J, with 27 bases in the middle. The CDR3 is 17 residues long. Here the CDR3 DNA reads TGCGCCAGCAGTTTCTCCACGGGGGCAATCTTACAGGGTGAGCAGTTCTTC. Translation: CASSFSTGAILQGEQFF.

This clonotype came up many times. The chain recombines TRBV7-2 with TRBJ2-1, with no clear D. The ends were cut back, 4 bases at V and 5 bases at J, with 15 bases in the middle. The germline CDR1 and CDR2 sequences are SGHTA and FQGNSA. This CDR3 is built from 15 residues. The CDR3 sequence is CASSSLPGAHNEQFF. The CDR3 DNA reads TGTGCCAGCAGCTCCCTGCCAGGTGCCCACAATGAGCAGTTCTTC.

Regarding this clonotype: Given a much more abundant clone one base away, this may be a read error. The chain employs TRBV5-1 and TRBJ1-5, with a tentative D call TRBD1 (6 bases). Per the germline V gene, CDR1 is SGHRS and CDR2 is YFSETQ. CDR3 length: 15 residues. Written as DNA, the CDR3 is TGCACCAGCAGCTTGGGTGGGGGCGCGGATCAGCCCCAGCATTTT. It specifies CTSSLGGGADQPQHF. Based on the CDR3 plus reference TRBV5-1 and TRBJ1-5, the full variable domain is KAGVTQTPRYLIKTRGQQVTLSCSPISGHRSVSWYQQTPGQGLQFLFEYFSETQRNKGNFPGRFSGRQFSNSRSEMNVSTLELGDSALYLCTSSLGGGADQPQHFGDGTRLSIL.

This clonotype has ten or more counts. V gene TRBV10-3 combines with J gene TRBJ1-2; 10 bases are shared with TRBD1. This CDR3 spans 18 amino acids. Losses at the gene ends were 0 bases for V and 0 bases for J; bases not matched to a gene: 7. Germline V gives CDR1 ENHRY, CDR2 SYGVKD. The CDR3 sequence is CAISESGTGVRTNYGYTF. CDR3 sequence (DNA): TGTGCCATCAGTGAGTCTGGGACAGGGGTAAGGACTAACTATGGCTACACCTTC.

There are a few counts of this clonotype. The chain recombines TRBV7-2 with TRBJ1-1; D is unclear. Germline V gene lookup returns CDR1 SGHTA and CDR2 FQGNSA. This CDR3 is 12 amino acids long. V was pared by 4 bases and J by 1 base, with 4 bases between. The CDR3 sequence is CASSWRNTEAFF. The CDR3 DNA follows: TGTGCCAGCAGCTGGCGGAACACTGAAGCTTTCTTT.

The gene calls are TRBV5-1 and TRBJ2-7; D ambiguous. V gave up 5 bases and J gave up 5 bases, with 14 bases separating them. CDR1 SGHRS and CDR2 YFSETQ come from the germline V gene. The CDR3 length is 13 residues. CDR3 sequence (DNA): TGCGCCAGCAGACCAGTTCAAGGGCACGAGCAGTACTTC. It is translated as CASRPVQGHEQYF.

V is TRBV10-3 and J is TRBJ2-7, with D possibly being TRBD1 or TRBD2 (6 bases each). V shed 2 bases and J shed 0 bases, with 14 bases lying between them. Germline CDR1 and CDR2: ENHRY and SYGVKD. The CDR3 is 16 amino acids. DNA for the CDR3: TGTGCCATCAGTGAGGGAGGGACACTCAACTCCTACGAGCAGTACTTC. Its translation: CAISEGGTLNSYEQYF.

At least ten counts were recorded for this clonotype. The chain carries TRBV7-6 and TRBJ1-2, with a tentative D call TRBD1 (6 bases). In germline, CDR1 is SGHVS, CDR2 FNYEAQ. This CDR3 region has 15 residues. V lost 3 bases, J lost 4 bases, and 15 bases lay in between. For the CDR3, the DNA is TGTGCCAGCAGCTTGGCCCCCTCAGGGGTCTATGGCTACACCTTC. This gives the protein CASSLAPSGVYGYTF.

Turning to this clonotype: It may be a read error: a sequence one base away is much more abundant. CDR3 sequence reads: CASSLTAGYNEQYF. The DNA of the CDR3 is TGTGCCAGCAGCTTAACGGCCGGATACAATGAGCAGTACTTC. The chain links TRBV7-8 to TRBJ2-7; D is unclear. The CDR3 contains 14 residues. The germline V gene has CDR1 SGHVS and CDR2 FQNEAQ. V lost 2 bases and J lost 7, with 15 bases in between.

This clonotype has more than one count but fewer than ten. The chain carries TRBV15 and TRBJ2-2; D is undetermined. The CDR3 has 14 amino acids. V lost 6 bases and J 0 bases, leaving 8 bases between the germline ends. Germline CDR1 is LNHNV and CDR2 is YYDKDF (reference sequence). CDR3: CATRTFANTGELFF. The CDR3 DNA follows: TGTGCCACCAGGACGTTCGCGAACACCGGGGAGCTGTTTTTT.

This clonotype was counted a single time. One base away lies a much larger clone, so this may be a sequencing read error. This chain joins TRBV14 and TRBJ2-5; 8 bases fit TRBD2. The assigned J gene may be wrong: the sequence end matches TRBJ2-1 better. The CDR3 has 15 residues. Per germline, CDR1 SGHDN and CDR2 FVKESK. The CDR3 nucleotides are TGTGCCAGCAGCCCCCGGGGGACTAGGCAAGAGACCCAGTTCTTC. The encoded protein is CASSPRGTRQETQFF.

Only a few counts were recorded for this clonotype. The chain joins TRBV21-1 to TRBJ1-2; the DNA was not compared with TRBD1, the D call given in the table. TRBV21-1 is a pseudogene locus. The CDR3 is 16 residues long. The CDR3 nucleotides are TGTGCCAGCATCTCCTTCAAGGGGGGAAATGGGTATGGCTACACCTTC. Encoded protein: CASISFKGGNGYGYTF.

This rearrangement joins TRBV28 to TRBJ2-3; 12 bases line up with TRBD2. Germline values: CDR1 MDHEN, CDR2 SYDVKM. The CDR3 extends over 14 amino acids. Trimming at V came to 7 bases and at J to 4 bases, leaving 3 bases not matched to a gene. CDR3 nucleotides: TGTGCCAGCACTAGCGGGGGGGCCCCAGATACGCAGTATTTT. Protein: CASTSGGAPDTQYF.

This clonotype was counted many times. This chain joins TRBV5-1 and TRBJ1-1; 12 positions agree with TRBD1. Germline CDR1 is SGHRS and CDR2 is YFSETQ. V lost 2 bases, J lost 6 bases, and 5 bases stayed unmatched. This CDR3 has 15 residues. CDR3 in amino acids: CASSLGTGGASEAFF. The CDR3 DNA follows: TGCGCCAGCAGCTTAGGGACAGGGGGCGCTTCTGAAGCTTTCTTT.

This clonotype came up a few times. This may be a read error, as it is one base from a much larger clone. The chain links TRBV7-2 to TRBJ2-5; TRBD2 agrees at 8 bases. This CDR3 has 14 residues. In germline, CDR1 is SGHTA, CDR2 FQGNSA. The CDR3 is CASSPGTRLETPYF. The CDR3, as DNA: TGTGCCAGCAGCCCCGGGACTAGACTAGAGACCCCGTACTTC.

The rearrangement links TRBV20-1 to TRBJ2-3; 9 nucleotides agree with TRBD2. The CDR3 spans 17 residues. Germline V gene sequence: CDR1 DFQATT, CDR2 SNEGSKA (reference sequence). V lost 0 bases and J lost 5; bases outside the gene matches: 12. CDR3 DNA: TGCAGTGCTAGAGATCCCCGGAAAGCGGGGGGCGGAGATACGCAGTATTTT. Its translation: CSARDPRKAGGGDTQYF.

The V call is TRBV30, the J call TRBJ2-4; D unresolved. From germline, CDR1 is GTSNPN and CDR2 SVGIG (reference sequence). This CDR3 has 12 amino acids. The ends were cut back, 6 bases at V and 3 bases at J, with 9 bases in the middle. The CDR3 here is CACDGDKNIQYF. CDR3 sequence (DNA): TGTGCCTGTGATGGGGACAAAAACATTCAGTACTTC. The variable domain in full, with the rest retrieved from reference TRBV30 and TRBJ2-4, is SQTIHQWPATLVQPVGSPLSLECTVEGTSNPNLYWYRQAAGRGLQLLFYSVGIGQISSEVPQNLSASRPQDRQFILSSKKLLLSDSGFYLCACDGDKNIQYFGAGTRLSVL.

As regards this clonotype: This could be a read error, since a much larger clone is one nucleotide away. The chain carries TRBV5-1 and TRBJ2-3, with 9 bases lining up with TRBD2. This CDR3 comprises 18 residues. The germline V gene encodes CDR1 SGHRS and CDR2 YFSETQ. J gave up 2 bases and V 0 bases, and 10 bases lay outside the gene matches. The chain's CDR3 is CASSLERLAGTNTDTQYF. CDR3 in DNA: TGCGCCAGCAGCTTGGAACGTCTAGCGGGGACTAACACAGATACGCAGTATTTT.

V gene TRBV30 combines with J gene TRBJ2-2; TRBD1 might be the D (6 bases). V dropped 5 bases and J dropped 2 bases, with 12 bases sitting between them. Germline CDR1 is GTSNPN and CDR2 is SVGIG (reference sequence). The CDR3 loop spans 14 amino acids. CDR3 region: CAWRGTQNTGELFF. CDR3 nucleotide sequence: TGTGCCTGGCGTGGGACACAAAACACCGGGGAGCTGTTTTTT.

V is TRBV12-3 or TRBV12-4 and J is TRBJ1-1; D not resolved. This CDR3 region has 16 residues. The V gene lost 5 bases and the J gene lost 2 bases, with 18 bases spanning the gap. The DNA for the CDR3 is TGTGCCAGCAGTGGGTTAGGCGGGGTCCCCAACACTGAAGCTTTCTTT. Amino acids: CASSGLGGVPNTEAFF.